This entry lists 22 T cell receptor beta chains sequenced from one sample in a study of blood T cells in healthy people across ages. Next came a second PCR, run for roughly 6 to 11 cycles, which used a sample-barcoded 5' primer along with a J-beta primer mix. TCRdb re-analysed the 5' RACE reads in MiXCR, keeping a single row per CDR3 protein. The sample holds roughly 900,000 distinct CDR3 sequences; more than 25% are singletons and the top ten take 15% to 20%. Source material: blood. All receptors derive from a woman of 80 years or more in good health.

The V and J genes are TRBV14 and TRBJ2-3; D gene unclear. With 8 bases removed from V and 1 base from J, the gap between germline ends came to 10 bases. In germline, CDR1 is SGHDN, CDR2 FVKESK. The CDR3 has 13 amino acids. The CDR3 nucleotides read TGTGCCAGCGGACGGACCGGCACAGATACGCAGTATTTT. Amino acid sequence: CASGRTGTDTQYF.

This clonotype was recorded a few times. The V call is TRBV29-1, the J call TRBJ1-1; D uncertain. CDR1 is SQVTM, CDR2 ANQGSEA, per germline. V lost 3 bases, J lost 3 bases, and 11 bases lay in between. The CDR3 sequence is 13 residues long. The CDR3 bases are TGCAGCGTTGATTTCAGGCGTGACACTGAAGCTTTCTTT. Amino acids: CSVDFRRDTEAFF.

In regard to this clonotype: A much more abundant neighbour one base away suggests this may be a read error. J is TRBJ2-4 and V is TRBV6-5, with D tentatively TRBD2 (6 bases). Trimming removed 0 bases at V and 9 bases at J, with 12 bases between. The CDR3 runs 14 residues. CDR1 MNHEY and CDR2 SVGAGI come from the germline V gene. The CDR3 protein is CASSYSSGDSIQYF. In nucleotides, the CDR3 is TGTGCCAGCAGTTACTCCTCGGGAGACAGCATTCAGTACTTC.

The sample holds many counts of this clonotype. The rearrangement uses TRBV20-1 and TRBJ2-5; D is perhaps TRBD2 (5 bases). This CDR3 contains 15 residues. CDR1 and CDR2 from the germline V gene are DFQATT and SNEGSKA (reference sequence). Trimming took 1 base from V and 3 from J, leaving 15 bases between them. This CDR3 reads CSARVWWTGEETQYF. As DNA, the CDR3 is TGCAGTGCTAGAGTCTGGTGGACTGGAGAAGAGACCCAGTACTTC.

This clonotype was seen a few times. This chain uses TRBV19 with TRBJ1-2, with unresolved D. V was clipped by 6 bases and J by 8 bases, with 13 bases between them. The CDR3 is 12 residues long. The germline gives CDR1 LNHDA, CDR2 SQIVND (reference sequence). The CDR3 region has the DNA TGTGCCAGTAGCGAACAGAAGACCGGCTACACCTTC. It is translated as CASSEQKTGYTF.

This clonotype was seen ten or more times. The CDR3 sequence is CASSGTSGAQETQYF. The CDR3 nucleotides are TGTGCCAGCAGTGGGACTAGCGGGGCCCAAGAGACCCAGTACTTC. The chain joins TRBV12-3 or TRBV12-4 to TRBJ2-5; 13 positions match TRBD2. V dropped 5 bases and J dropped 1; count of bases not matched to a gene: 1. This CDR3 has 15 amino acids.

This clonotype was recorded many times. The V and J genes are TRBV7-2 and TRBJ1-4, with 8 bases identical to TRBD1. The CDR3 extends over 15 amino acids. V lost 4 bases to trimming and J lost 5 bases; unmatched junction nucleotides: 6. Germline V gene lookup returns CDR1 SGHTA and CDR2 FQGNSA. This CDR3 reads CASSSIGTGNEKLFF. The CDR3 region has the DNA TGTGCCAGCAGCTCCATTGGGACAGGCAATGAAAAACTGTTTTTT.

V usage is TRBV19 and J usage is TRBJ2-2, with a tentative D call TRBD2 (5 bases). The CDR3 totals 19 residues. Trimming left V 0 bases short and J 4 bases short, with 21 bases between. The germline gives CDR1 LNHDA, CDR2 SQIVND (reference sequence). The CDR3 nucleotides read TGTGCCAGTAGTATAGATCGGCCGGGAAGGGTAATGGTCACCGGGGAGCTGTTTTTT. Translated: CASSIDRPGRVMVTGELFF.

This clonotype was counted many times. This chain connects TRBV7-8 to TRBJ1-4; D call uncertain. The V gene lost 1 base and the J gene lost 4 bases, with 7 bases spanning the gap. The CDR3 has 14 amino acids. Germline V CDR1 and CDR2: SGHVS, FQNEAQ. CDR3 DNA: TGTGCCAGCAGCTTAGTGGCCCGTAATGAAAAACTGTTTTTT. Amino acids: CASSLVARNEKLFF.

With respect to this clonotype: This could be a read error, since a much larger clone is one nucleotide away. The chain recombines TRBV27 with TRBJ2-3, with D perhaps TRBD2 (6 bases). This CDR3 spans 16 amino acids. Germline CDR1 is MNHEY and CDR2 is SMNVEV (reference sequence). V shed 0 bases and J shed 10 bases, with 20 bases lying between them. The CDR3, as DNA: TGTGCCAGCAGTTTATCGTACCGGGGGACCTCACATGCGCAGTATTTT. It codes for CASSLSYRGTSHAQYF.

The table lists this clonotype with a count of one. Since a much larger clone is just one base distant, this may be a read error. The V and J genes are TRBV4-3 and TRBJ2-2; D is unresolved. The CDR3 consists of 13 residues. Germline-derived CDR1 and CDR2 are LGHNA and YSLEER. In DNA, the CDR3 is TGCGCCGGCAGCCATCAGAGAGCCGGGGAGCTGTTTTTT. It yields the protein CAGSHQRAGELFF.

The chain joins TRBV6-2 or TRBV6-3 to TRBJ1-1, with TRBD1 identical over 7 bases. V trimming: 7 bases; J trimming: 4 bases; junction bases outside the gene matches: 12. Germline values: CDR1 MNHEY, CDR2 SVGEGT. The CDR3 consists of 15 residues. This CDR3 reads CASNPIWTGSTEAFF. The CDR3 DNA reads TGTGCCAGCAACCCGATATGGACAGGCTCCACTGAAGCTTTCTTT.

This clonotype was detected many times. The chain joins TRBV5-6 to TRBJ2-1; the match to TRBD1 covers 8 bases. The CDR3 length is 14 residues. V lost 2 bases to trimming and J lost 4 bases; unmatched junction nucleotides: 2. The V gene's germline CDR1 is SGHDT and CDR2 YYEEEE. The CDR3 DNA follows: TGTGCCAGCAGCTTTTGGGACAGGTACAATGAGCAGTTCTTC. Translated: CASSFWDRYNEQFF. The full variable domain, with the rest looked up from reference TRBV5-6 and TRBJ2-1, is DAGVTQSPTHLIKTRGQQVTLRCSPKSGHDTVSWYQQALGQGPQFIFQYYEEEERQRGNFPDRFSGHQFPNYSSELNVNALLLGDSALYLCASSFWDRYNEQFFGPGTRLTVL.

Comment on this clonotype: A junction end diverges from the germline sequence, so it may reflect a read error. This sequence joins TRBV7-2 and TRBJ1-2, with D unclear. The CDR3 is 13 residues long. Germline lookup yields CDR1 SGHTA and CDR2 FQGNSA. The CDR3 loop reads CAGSLGSNYGYTF. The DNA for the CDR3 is TGTGCCGGCAGCTTAGGCTCTAACTATGGCTACACCTTC.

The CDR3 is CSVTSQITGELFF. The CDR3 nucleotides read TGCAGCGTGACAAGTCAAATCACCGGGGAGCTGTTTTTT. The J gene is TRBJ2-2, the V gene TRBV20-1; no definite D call. The CDR3 is 13 residues long. The germline V gene has CDR1 DFQATT and CDR2 SNEGSKA (reference sequence).

The CDR3 bases are TGTGCCAGCAGCTTAGGGGCAGCTACGCCTGAAGCTTTCTTT. It specifies CASSLGAATPEAFF. This chain uses TRBV7-7 with TRBJ1-1; unclear D gene. The germline gives CDR1 SSHAT, CDR2 FNYEAQ (reference sequence). The CDR3 is 14 amino acids. Trimming pared 1 base from V and 6 bases from J, leaving 12 bases between.

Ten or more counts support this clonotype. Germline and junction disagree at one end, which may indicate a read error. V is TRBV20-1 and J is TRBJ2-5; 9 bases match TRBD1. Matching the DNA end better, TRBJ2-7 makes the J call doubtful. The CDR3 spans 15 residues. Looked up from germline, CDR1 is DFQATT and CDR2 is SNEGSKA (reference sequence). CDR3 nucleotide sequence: TGCAGTGCCAGAGGTTCCGGGACAGGGAATTACGAGCAGTACTTC. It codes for CSARGSGTGNYEQYF.

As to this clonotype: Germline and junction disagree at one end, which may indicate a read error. DNA of the CDR3: TGTGCCAGCAACCAAGACAAGGGAATAGCGGGGAGGCAAGAGACCCAGTACTTC. It codes for CASNQDKGIAGRQETQYF. J is TRBJ2-5 and V is TRBV3-1; 8 bases fit TRBD2. CDR3 length: 18 amino acids. Germline assignment: CDR1 LGHDT and CDR2 YNNKEL (reference sequence).

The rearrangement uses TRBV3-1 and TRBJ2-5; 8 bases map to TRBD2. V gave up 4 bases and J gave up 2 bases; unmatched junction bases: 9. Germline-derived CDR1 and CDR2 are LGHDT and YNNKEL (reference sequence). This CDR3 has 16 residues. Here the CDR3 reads CASSLLTGGPQETQYF. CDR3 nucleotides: TGTGCCAGCAGCCTACTAACGGGGGGGCCACAAGAGACCCAGTACTTC.

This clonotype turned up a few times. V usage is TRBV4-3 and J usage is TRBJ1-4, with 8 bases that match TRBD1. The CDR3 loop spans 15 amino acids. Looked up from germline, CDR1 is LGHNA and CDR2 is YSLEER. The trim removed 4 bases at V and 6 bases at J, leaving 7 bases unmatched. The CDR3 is CASSLLDREDEKLFF. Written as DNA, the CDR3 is TGCGCCAGCAGCCTACTGGACAGGGAGGATGAAAAACTGTTTTTT.

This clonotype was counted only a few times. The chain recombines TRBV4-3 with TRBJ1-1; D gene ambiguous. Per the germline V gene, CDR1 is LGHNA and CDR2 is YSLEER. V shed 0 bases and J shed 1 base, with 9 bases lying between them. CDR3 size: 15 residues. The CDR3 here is CASSQDRFTNTEAFF. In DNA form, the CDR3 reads TGCGCCAGCAGCCAAGATAGGTTTACGAACACTGAAGCTTTCTTT.

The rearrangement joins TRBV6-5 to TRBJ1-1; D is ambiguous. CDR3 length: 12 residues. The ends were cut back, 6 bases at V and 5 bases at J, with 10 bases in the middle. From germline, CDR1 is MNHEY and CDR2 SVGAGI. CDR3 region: CASRSDFTEAFF. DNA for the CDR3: TGTGCCAGCAGATCCGACTTTACTGAAGCTTTCTTT.